Below are 13 T cell receptor beta chains sequenced from a single sample in a study of beta chain features in type 1 diabetes. Findings of the study overall: Shortening of TCRB CDR3s, moderate but significant, appeared in all four CD4+ subsets of Type 1 diabetes patients.

Antigens for these TCRs are unknown. The whole isolated RNA underwent reverse transcription, so sequencing captured expressed TCRB transcripts. Measured with immunoSEQ multiplex PCR; TCRdb has only the in-frame clones, and not every one. The sample lists more than 250,000 clones; around 24% were seen once. Material: naive CD4+ T cells from blood. Receptors were obtained from a young woman with type 1 diabetes.

The V call is TRBV2, the J call TRBJ1-1; D is unresolved. CDR1 and CDR2 (germline): SNHLY, FYNNEI. This CDR3 comprises 13 residues. Trimming stripped 7 bases from V and 4 bases from J, with 13 bases between. The CDR3 nucleotides are TGTGCCAGCACCTTTGGTTCAGTCACTGAAGCTTTCTTT. This sequence encodes CASTFGSVTEAFF.

V is TRBV27 and J is TRBJ1-2, with a possible D match to TRBD1 (6 bases). V was cut by 3 bases and J by 4 bases, with 9 bases left in between. The germline gives CDR1 MNHEY, CDR2 SMNVEV (reference sequence). CDR3 length equals 13 residues. The CDR3 spells CASSFDRSYGYTF. The CDR3 DNA reads as TGTGCCAGCAGTTTCGACAGGAGCTATGGCTACACCTTC.

This chain links TRBV6-4 with TRBJ2-1; a weak D match, TRBD2 (6 bases). V lost 0 bases to trimming and J lost 9 bases, with 9 bases between them. The CDR3 consists of 13 residues. Germline V gives CDR1 MRHNA, CDR2 SNTAGT. In nucleotides, the CDR3 is TGTGCCAGCAGTGACTCGAGGCGGGGTGAGCAGTTCTTC. Its translation is CASSDSRRGEQFF.

The J gene is TRBJ1-2, the V gene TRBV7-3, with 8 bases identical to TRBD1. Germline CDR1 and CDR2: SGHTA and FQGTGA. V lost 5 bases, J lost 6 bases, and 14 bases stayed unmatched. This CDR3 region has 16 residues. CDR3 amino acids: CASSPSNYDRGHGYTF. DNA of the CDR3: TGTGCCAGCAGCCCCAGCAACTATGACAGGGGACATGGCTACACCTTC.

The chain employs TRBV6-1 and TRBJ1-5; TRBD1 might be the D (5 bases). The CDR3 sequence is 12 residues long. Germline V gene data show CDR1 as MNHNS and CDR2 as SASEGT. V was trimmed by 5 bases and J by 6 bases, leaving 8 bases between them. The CDR3 loop reads CASSSTGQPQHF. CDR3 coding DNA: TGTGCCAGCAGTTCAACAGGTCAGCCCCAGCATTTT.

The chain has TRBV9 and TRBJ2-7; 7 bases are a match to TRBD1. V was clipped by 3 bases and J by 0 bases; unmatched bases: 9. This CDR3 is 16 amino acids long. Looked up from germline, CDR1 is SGDLS and CDR2 is YYNGEE. The CDR3 loop reads CASSAGQDTLSYEQYF. CDR3 nucleotides: TGTGCCAGCAGCGCAGGACAGGACACGCTCTCCTACGAGCAGTACTTC.

This clone was detected a few times. The chain is built from TRBV19 and TRBJ1-1; D remains ambiguous. V was cut by 5 bases and J by 4 bases, with 11 bases left in between. From germline, CDR1 is LNHDA and CDR2 SQIVND (reference sequence). The CDR3 consists of 13 residues. CDR3 amino acids: CASSARVVTEAFF. As DNA, the CDR3 is TGTGCCAGTAGTGCGAGGGTGGTCACTGAAGCTTTCTTT.

To note about this clone: This sample also contains other DNA sequences that code for the same CDR3. V gene TRBV29-1 combines with J gene TRBJ1-5; D is unclear. Deletions cut 4 bases from V and 7 bases from J, with 11 bases between. The CDR3 loop spans 12 amino acids. CDR1 and CDR2 from the germline V gene are SQVTM and ANQGSEA. Here the CDR3 DNA reads TGCAGCGTTGGAGGGCCCAACCAGCCCCAGCATTTT. Translation: CSVGGPNQPQHF.

The chain recombines TRBV30 with TRBJ1-1; TRBD1 matches at 8 bases. This CDR3 comprises 13 residues. Germline V gene data show CDR1 as GTSNPN and CDR2 as SVGIG (reference sequence). V lost 5 bases, J lost 4 bases, and 6 bases stayed unmatched. CDR3 protein: CAWDYTGGTEAFF. DNA of the CDR3: TGTGCCTGGGATTACACAGGGGGCACTGAAGCTTTCTTT.

The genes are TRBV19 and TRBJ2-7; TRBD2 matches 8 bases. Germline CDR1 and CDR2: LNHDA and SQIVND (reference sequence). There are 15 residues in the CDR3. V lost 5 bases, J lost 2 bases, and 8 bases stayed unmatched. The CDR3 coding sequence is TGTGCCAGTAGTGAAGGACTAGCCCTAACCTACGAGCAGTACTTC. Protein: CASSEGLALTYEQYF.

This clone was recorded a few times. The genes are TRBV30 and TRBJ2-1; a possible D gene is TRBD2 (5 bases). Trimming pared 2 bases from V and 8 bases from J, leaving 7 bases between. The CDR3 is 11 residues long. Germline-derived CDR1 and CDR2 are GTSNPN and SVGIG (reference sequence). The CDR3: CAWSSGHEQFF. Written as DNA, the CDR3 is TGTGCCTGGAGTAGCGGCCATGAGCAGTTCTTC.

A few counts support this clone. The V call is TRBV28, the J call TRBJ1-2; weak D call: TRBD1 (6 bases). V was trimmed by 4 bases and J by 4 bases, leaving 10 bases between them. CDR1 MDHEN and CDR2 SYDVKM come from the germline V gene. CDR3 size: 13 residues. CDR3 nucleotide sequence: TGTGCCAGCAGTTACGGACAGCGCTATGGCTACACCTTC. Its translation is CASSYGQRYGYTF.

Comments on this clone: One junction end does not reproduce the germline sequence, and a read error may be involved. V is TRBV9 and J is TRBJ1-3; possible D gene TRBD1, 6 bases. Germline CDR1 SGDLS, CDR2 YYNGEE. The CDR3 covers 16 residues. As DNA, the CDR3 is TGTGCCAGCAGCGTAGGTGGACAGTCCTCTGGAAACACCTTATATTTT. This gives the protein CASSVGGQSSGNTLYF.